The 21 T cell receptor beta chains below all came from one sample that was sequenced in a study of T cell responses to AZD1222 COVID-19 vaccine. Sequencing used immunoSEQ multiplex PCR; TCRdb keeps in-frame clones, though not all of them. The sample includes around 80,000 clones, 80% to 90% of them seen just once. Sequenced here: peripheral blood, sampled 28 days after the second AZD1222 dose. The receptors derive from an adult who received the AZD1222 COVID-19 vaccine.

The genes are TRBV12-3 or TRBV12-4 and TRBJ1-5, with D unresolved. Trimming took off 3 bases at V and 5 bases at J, with 8 bases between the two ends. This CDR3 contains 13 residues. The CDR3 is CASSFGDYQPQHF. CDR3 bases: TGTGCCAGCAGTTTTGGTGATTATCAGCCCCAGCATTTT.

The rearrangement joins TRBV7-2 to TRBJ1-2, with D perhaps matching TRBD1 (5 bases). The V end lost 5 bases, the J end lost 2 bases, and 15 bases lay between the germline ends. The germline V gene encodes CDR1 SGHTA and CDR2 FQGNSA. This CDR3 has 15 amino acids. The CDR3 loop reads CASSPTPPGNYGYTF. DNA for the CDR3: TGTGCCAGCAGCCCTACCCCTCCAGGGAACTATGGCTACACCTTC.

The chain joins TRBV7-8 to TRBJ2-7; D may match TRBD1 or TRBD2 (5 bases each). The CDR3 consists of 13 residues. The V gene's germline CDR1 is SGHVS and CDR2 FQNEAQ. Trimming removed 5 bases at V and 7 bases at J, with 15 bases between. The CDR3 coding sequence is TGTGCCAGCAGCGCTACCTTGGGGGTAGAGCAGTACTTC. Translation: CASSATLGVEQYF.

The V and J genes are TRBV4-2 and TRBJ2-3; no definite D call. The V gene lost 3 bases and the J gene lost 0 bases, with 16 bases spanning the gap. The CDR3 loop spans 17 amino acids. CDR1 and CDR2 from the germline V gene are LGHNA and YNFKEQ. DNA of the CDR3: TGTGCCAGCAGCCACGCCCCGATAGGAACTAGCACAGATACGCAGTATTTT. The encoded protein is CASSHAPIGTSTDTQYF.

The chain is built from TRBV19 and TRBJ2-6; TRBD1 matches at 12 bases. Losses at the gene ends were 8 bases for V and 2 bases for J; bases not matched to a gene: 10. Germline V CDR1 and CDR2: LNHDA, SQIVND (reference sequence). The CDR3 extends over 18 amino acids. The CDR3 is CASHGRDRGPPGANVLTF. The CDR3 nucleotides read TGTGCCAGTCACGGCCGGGACAGGGGGCCCCCTGGGGCCAACGTCCTGACTTTC.

In the case of this clone: In the same sample, other DNA sequences code for this CDR3. The rearrangement uses TRBV10-3 and TRBJ2-3, with a tentative D call TRBD2 (5 bases). CDR3 length equals 11 residues. With 8 bases removed from V and 4 bases from J, the gap between germline ends came to 7 bases. CDR1 is ENHRY and CDR2 is SYGVKD in the germline V gene. The CDR3 loop reads CAIGRADTQYF. DNA of the CDR3: TGTGCCATCGGGAGAGCAGATACGCAGTATTTT.

J is TRBJ1-6 and V is TRBV28; the match to TRBD1 covers 8 bases. This CDR3 region has 17 residues. V dropped 3 bases and J dropped 6; count of bases not matched to a gene: 10. Germline V gives CDR1 MDHEN, CDR2 SYDVKM. DNA of the CDR3: TGTGCCAGCAGTTTGGCGGCAGGGGGCGCGGGTAATTCACCCCTCCACTTT. Encoded protein: CASSLAAGGAGNSPLHF.

This chain uses TRBV6-4 with TRBJ2-1, with 10 bases lining up with TRBD2. The CDR3 is 15 amino acids. Germline V gene data show CDR1 as MRHNA and CDR2 as SNTAGT. The V segment lost 3 bases and the J segment 8 bases; nucleotides outside the gene matches: 7. The CDR3 here is CASSESGGASHEQFF. The DNA of the CDR3 is TGTGCCAGCAGTGAGAGCGGGGGGGCCTCACATGAGCAGTTCTTC.

The chain uses TRBV4-2 and TRBJ2-5, with D tentatively TRBD1 or TRBD2 (6 bases each). Looked up from germline, CDR1 is LGHNA and CDR2 is YNFKEQ. The V end lost 5 bases, the J end lost 4 bases, and 20 bases lay between the germline ends. The CDR3 runs to 16 residues. The CDR3 is CASSYTEGGRLETQYF. CDR3 in DNA: TGTGCCAGCAGCTACACCGAGGGGGGTCGATTAGAGACCCAGTACTTC.

This chain links TRBV30 with TRBJ2-7, with D unclear. CDR1 is GTSNPN, CDR2 SVGIG, per germline (reference sequence). CDR3 size: 15 residues. V was trimmed by 4 bases and J by 2 bases, leaving 18 bases between them. Here the CDR3 DNA reads TGTGCCTGGAATGGAGCACAGCCGCCCCCCTACGAGCAGTACTTC. Protein: CAWNGAQPPPYEQYF.

In this sample, this clone turned up a few times. V gene TRBV3-1 (or the pseudogene TRBV3-2) combines with J gene TRBJ2-7; 7 nucleotides line up with TRBD2. V gave up 3 bases and J gave up 2 bases; unmatched junction bases: 4. The V gene's germline CDR1 is LGHDT and CDR2 YNNKEL (reference sequence). The CDR3 has 14 amino acids. The CDR3 here is CASSHRGEPYEQYF. The CDR3 region has the DNA TGTGCCAGCAGCCATCGGGGGGAACCCTACGAGCAGTACTTC.

V and J are TRBV9 and TRBJ1-2; the D gene is possibly TRBD1 (5 bases). V was pared by 0 bases and J by 8 bases, with 11 bases between. Germline V lookup: CDR1 SGDLS, CDR2 YYNGEE. This CDR3 is 13 amino acids long. The CDR3 region has the DNA TGTGCCAGCAGCGTAGACCTCGGGGCAGGCTACACCTTC. Amino acids: CASSVDLGAGYTF.

The chain combines TRBV6-5 with TRBJ1-1, with D perhaps TRBD1 (6 bases). This CDR3 contains 15 residues. Germline V lookup: CDR1 MNHEY, CDR2 SVGAGI. The V gene lost 2 bases and the J gene lost 0 bases, with 10 bases spanning the gap. The CDR3 DNA reads TGTGCCAGCAGTTACACGGGGGCCCTGAACACTGAAGCTTTCTTT. Encoded protein: CASSYTGALNTEAFF.

The chain employs TRBV2 and TRBJ1-6; 9 nucleotides align to TRBD1. The CDR3 has 15 residues. Germline V lookup: CDR1 SNHLY, CDR2 FYNNEI. The trim removed 5 bases at V and 7 bases at J, leaving 6 bases unmatched. The CDR3 nucleotides are TGTGCCAGCAGTCCCCGGACAGGGGACAATTCACCCCTCCACTTT. It specifies CASSPRTGDNSPLHF.

The V call is TRBV11-3, the J call TRBJ2-5; possible D gene TRBD2, 5 bases. The length of the CDR3 is 14 residues. Per germline, CDR1 SGHNT and CDR2 YENEEA. V lost 1 base to trimming and J lost 4 bases, with 10 bases between them. The chain's CDR3 is CASSLGGFGETQYF. The CDR3 DNA follows: TGTGCCAGCAGCTTAGGAGGGTTTGGAGAGACCCAGTACTTC.

The chain links TRBV29-1 to TRBJ1-2; a weak D match, TRBD1 (5 bases). Germline V CDR1 and CDR2: SQVTM, ANQGSEA. The CDR3 loop spans 14 amino acids. Deletions cut 3 bases from V and 1 base from J, with 12 bases between. The CDR3 spells CSVDVDSLNYGYTF. The CDR3 coding sequence is TGCAGCGTTGATGTCGACAGCCTTAACTATGGCTACACCTTC.

V is TRBV27 and J is TRBJ1-2; D gene unclear. CDR1 is MNHEY and CDR2 is SMNVEV in the germline V gene (reference sequence). CDR3 size: 13 residues. Trimming cost V 3 bases and J 3 bases, with 8 bases left between them. CDR3 in DNA: TGTGCCAGCAGTTTCGCGATAGACTATGGCTACACCTTC. It specifies CASSFAIDYGYTF.

The chain employs TRBV5-1 and TRBJ2-2; TRBD2 agrees at 9 bases. Losses at the gene ends were 2 bases for V and 1 base for J; bases not matched to a gene: 6. The length of the CDR3 is 17 residues. The germline CDR1 and CDR2 sequences are SGHRS and YFSETQ. CDR3 in amino acids: CASSFLFSGRNTGELFF. The CDR3 DNA sequence: TGCGCCAGCAGCTTCCTTTTTAGCGGGAGGAACACCGGGGAGCTGTTTTTT.

This chain joins TRBV25-1 and TRBJ1-6; D gene ambiguous. V was cut by 3 bases and J by 6 bases, with 6 bases left in between. CDR3 size: 13 residues. Germline V gives CDR1 MGHDK, CDR2 SYGVNS. CDR3 loop: CASSETANSPLHF. The CDR3 DNA is TGTGCCAGCAGTGAGACCGCTAATTCACCCCTCCACTTT.

This clone was picked up one time. This chain links TRBV18 with TRBJ1-2, with 7 bases fitting TRBD1. The CDR3 extends over 15 amino acids. Germline V gene sequence: CDR1 KGHSH, CDR2 LQKENI. After removal of 2 bases from V and 6 bases from J, the junction contained 9 bases not matched to a gene. This chain's CDR3 is CASSPRQGLLDGYTF. The CDR3 nucleotides are TGTGCCAGCTCACCAAGACAGGGACTTTTAGATGGCTACACCTTC. The whole variable domain, filled in from reference TRBV18 and TRBJ1-2, reads NAGVMQNPRHLVRRRGQEARLRCSPMKGHSHVYWYRQLPEEGLKFMVYLQKENIIDESGMPKERFSAEFPKEGPSILRIQQVVRGDSAAYFCASSPRQGLLDGYTFGSGTRLTVV.

The chain links TRBV5-4 to TRBJ2-7, with 9 bases aligning to TRBD1. V gave up 4 bases and J gave up 2 bases; unmatched junction bases: 7. The CDR3 covers 15 residues. Germline loops: CDR1 SGHNT, CDR2 YYREEE (reference sequence). In DNA form, the CDR3 reads TGTGCCAGCAGCCTACCGACAGGGGGGACCTACGAGCAGTACTTC. As protein: CASSLPTGGTYEQYF.